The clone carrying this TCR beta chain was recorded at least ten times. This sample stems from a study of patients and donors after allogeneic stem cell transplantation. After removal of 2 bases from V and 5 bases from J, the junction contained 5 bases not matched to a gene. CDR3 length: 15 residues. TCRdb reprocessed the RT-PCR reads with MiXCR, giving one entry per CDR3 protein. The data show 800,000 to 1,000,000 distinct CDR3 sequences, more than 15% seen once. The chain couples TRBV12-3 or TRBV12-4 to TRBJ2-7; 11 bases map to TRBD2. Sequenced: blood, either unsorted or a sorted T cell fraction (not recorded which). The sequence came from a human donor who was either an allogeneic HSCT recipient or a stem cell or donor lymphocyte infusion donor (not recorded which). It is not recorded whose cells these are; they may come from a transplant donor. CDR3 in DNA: TGTGCCAGCAGTTTAAGTAGCGGGAGGGTCCACGAGCAGTACTTC. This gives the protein CASSLSSGRVHEQYF.